The present T cell receptor beta chain was sequenced within a study of shared clonotypes between healthy human individuals. Study-level results: Non-shared clonotypes displayed generation probabilities falling below those of clonotypes present in all four donors.

In this sample, this clone turned up many times. What it recognizes is unknown. CDR3 length equals 13 residues. Trimming took off 8 bases at V and 0 bases at J, with 10 bases between the two ends. Germline V gene data show CDR1 as MNHNS and CDR2 as SASEGT. TCRdb's table, derived via immunoSEQ multiplex PCR, lists solely in-frame clones and lacks some. This table holds about 730,000 clones, 72% found once. The rearrangement uses TRBV6-1 and TRBJ1-1, with D unresolved. What was sequenced was memory CD4+ T cells sorted from blood. The sample's subset: CD45RA-negative fraction. The source of this sequence is a woman aged 25 to 39 in good health. This chain's CDR3 is CASFPQVNTEAFF. CDR3 coding DNA: TGTGCCAGCTTCCCTCAAGTGAACACTGAAGCTTTCTTT.